The source of this TCR beta chain is a study of cytomegalovirus exposure and HLA in healthy donors (dated by TCRdb to about 2017). About the investigation overall: In an earlier analysis of 550 to 750 of the donors, 250 to 300 Gb of sequence data and 100 million or so unique TCR beta sequences from some 170 million T cells were reported. Approximately 300 gigabases of sequencing data and 91 million or so unique TCR sequences made up an early release that covered about 640 HLA-typed donors. Both class I and class II loci were covered by HLA typing, at four-digit resolution. To decide whether each TCR beta V gene segment behaved as functional or pseudogenic, an earlier analysis of 587 of the donors relied on high-throughput TCR beta sequencing. Because of strong linkage in the cohort, 5 or 6 DR-DQ haplotypes were treated as single units for association and clustering. Along with the approximately 650-subject first cohort, a separate validation cohort of approximately 110 different subjects was used. Alongside the repertoire data, information on donor age, sex, ethnicity and CMV serostatus was compiled. Rather than drawing on any new phenotypic data, the later analysis identified candidate immune exposures from TCR beta sequences and the way those sequences occurred across donors. Typing coverage varied by locus: roughly 620-640 donors for A, B, C, DRB1 and DQB1; approximately 500 for DQA1; more than 600 for DPA1; under 490 for DPB1. The study profiled the T cell repertoires of hundreds of subjects by immunosequencing and related them to cytomegalovirus serostatus. To study patterns of TCR occurrence, a later analysis re-analyzed previously published TCR beta repertoires from 666 donors and added high-resolution HLA genotyping. All discovery cohort repertoires had been generated on a single sequencing platform. To predict cytomegalovirus infection status, the study brought together high-throughput TCR immunosequencing, statistical association of individual TCRs with disease status, and machine learning. A later genetic analysis took genome-wide SNP genotypes for about 65% of the roughly 670 donors and used that subset as a discovery cohort. The study aimed to test whether signatures of past pathogen exposure could be identified by cataloging public T cell receptors. The genetic ancestry cluster associated with self-reported Caucasian donors included roughly four fifths of the approximately 430 genotyped donors. Among about 370 genotyped donors of the cohort, an average of approximately 220,000 unique TCR beta nucleotide sequences was sequenced per donor, of which roughly 18% were non-productive. On the study overall, not on this receptor specifically: A later analysis found that TCR association rates varied across HLA loci, with DRB1 alleles showing the most associated TCRs and HLA-C alleles the fewest. The study gave a list of 150 to 200 TCR beta chains associated with cytomegalovirus. Compared with equally common non-associated chains, HLA-associated TCR beta chains in a later analysis were more clonally expanded and had lower generation probabilities. Because counts were too low, some 16 rarely observed V segments, including chromosome 9 orphons, were excluded from the earlier analysis of 587 of the donors. In an earlier analysis of approximately 590 of the donors, most TCR beta V segments were observed in productive rearrangements about 90% or about 30% of the time, broadly matching IMGT annotations. The presence/absence analyses assumed that sequencing depth was roughly uniform across donors, and that assumption may not be true. Some IMGT-functional V segments, including TRBV6-2 and TRBV6-3, could not be told apart with the 87-base-pair reads, so those segments were excluded. Several of the top co-occurrence clusters appeared to be linked to parvovirus B19, influenza, CMV and Epstein-Barr virus, according to a later analysis. A further reported finding was that TCR beta sequences accurately predicted the HLA-A and HLA-B alleles for most subjects in the first cohort. A later genetic analysis reported fewer N-insertions in productive TCRs among donors in an Asian-associated ancestry cluster than the roughly 620-donor mean. Because some donors lacked HLA typing at each locus, the association tests relied only on the typed subset. The cohort was sequenced for TCR beta chains only, and without alpha or paired-chain data the features that could be detected were limited. According to the authors, the approach could potentially be generalized to other disease states and immunological phenotypes. A group of highly shared sequence variants was considered likely to be a technical artifact of the sequencing pipeline. Most TCR sequences were seen in very few donors, while some public TCRs were found in many individuals. In vitro tests confirmed that a few of the cytomegalovirus-associated TCR beta chains recognize cytomegalovirus antigens. At a false discovery rate of 0.05, a later analysis linked fewer than 20,000 TCR beta sequences to specific HLA alleles. Most CMV-associated TCR beta chains appeared to be HLA-restricted in a later analysis, and the HLA associations seemed to be driven largely by CMV exposure. Immune exposure information for the cohort was limited to CMV serostatus. Linkage disequilibrium might explain the correlated functional status among segregating V segments, but an unknown experimental factor could not be ruled out. When HLA alleles, especially DR and DQ, strongly co-occurred, attributing TCR associations to individual alleles was difficult. A later genetic analysis associated a missense DCLRE1C variant with V-gene and J-gene trimming of TCR beta chains, and an independent cohort replicated the association. In both the original and validation cohorts, the classifier was reported to diagnose cytomegalovirus status with high specificity and sensitivity.

In total, just over 650 healthy bone marrow donors made up the cohort. Cohort members were all nominally healthy when sampled, although unrecorded immune exposures were likely present. The donor was CMV seropositive and was included in the group of 250 to 350 seropositive cohort members. Every donor gave a peripheral blood sample, and the peripheral blood mononuclear cells from that sample were used for TCR beta sequencing. Genomic DNA extraction from the blood cell samples was performed with the Qiagen DNeasy Blood Extraction Kit. To note about this clone: Its cognate antigen has yet to be identified. No much larger clone exists at a distance of one base, and base qualities are not known.

Library method: the immunoSEQ multiplex PCR assay. For the multiplex PCR, a mixture combining 60 forward primers for TCR Vbeta segments and 13 reverse primers for TCR Jbeta segments was used. Amplification of the CDR3 region of rearranged TCR beta genes was performed with a multiplex PCR assay on genomic DNA. On the Illumina HiSeq System, the amplified TCR beta libraries were sequenced as 87-base-pair reads. From the authors' description of their analysis: Across the 600 to 700 repertoires, a later analysis counted some 81 million unique TCR beta chains, some 11 million of which were shared by at least two donors. To remove PCR and sequencing errors, raw reads were error-corrected and collapsed into unique sequences using a nearest-neighbor algorithm that merged closely related sequences. To assign V, D and J gene segments, CDR3 sequences were aligned to IMGT reference sequences. For a sequence to be retained, a match of at least six nucleotides to both a V gene segment and a J gene segment was required. A rearrangement was called productive if the CDR3 had no stop codons and remained in frame with V and J, and every other rearrangement was called non-productive. Following IMGT convention, CDR3 was defined as the stretch from the second conserved V-encoded cysteine up to the conserved J-encoded phenylalanine. The earlier analysis of about 610 of the donors excluded sequences that lacked an unambiguous match to a single V gene segment. In an earlier analysis of roughly 500 of the donors, V segments were called functional above 56.7% productive rearrangements and were called segregating when the between-donor standard deviation exceeded 5%. To diagnose cytomegalovirus status from the catalog of TCR beta chain sequences, a statistical classification framework was built. V and J gene assignment, in a later analysis, came from comparing TCR nucleotide sequences with IMGT/GENE-DB human TR gene sequences. Using the TCRdist pipeline, a later analysis assigned CDR3 sequences along with most-parsimonious VDJ recombination scenarios. In a later analysis, every TCR beta chain was defined by the combination of its CDR3 amino acid sequence and its V-gene family, and reads without a unique V-gene family were dropped. In a later analysis, 500 to 700 highly shared, low-generation-probability nucleotide sequences were removed to address suspected cross-contamination and a sequencing artifact. In a later analysis, a clonal expansion index for each public chain was calculated from normalized within-repertoire ranks of inferred template counts. Generation probabilities in a later analysis came from a VDJ recombination model fitted to out-of-frame rearrangements, and those results were checked against IGoR. In a later analysis, hypergeometric tests were used to score TCR-TCR, TCR-HLA and TCR-CMV co-occurrence, with a repertoire-size bias correction applied to TCR pairs. False discovery rates were estimated in a later analysis by permuting HLA or CMV assignments 20 times. A later analysis grouped co-occurring TCRs with DBSCAN, adding TCRdist sequence similarity when clustering within HLA-allele-positive subsets. For co-occurrence clustering, repertoires with fewer than 30,000 or more than 120,000 public chains were excluded, along with several repertoires with anomalous nucleotide sharing. TCRdb took over this immuneACCESS table, retaining in-frame rearrangements with V and J assigned. Such tables are incomplete; in checked studies, under half of the missing clones stem from an unresolved V gene, and the remainder is unexplained. That table furnishes V, J and clone size, whereas the DNA furnished D and trimming. This sample lists some 150,000 clones; about 82% were detected once. Together, the top ten hold approximately 7% of the sample.

CDR1 and CDR2, per the germline V gene, are SNHLY and FYNNEI. V and J are truncated by 0 bases and 13 bases respectively, leaving an intervening sequence of 16 bases. The CDR3 covers 14 residues, taking in both the cysteine and the phenylalanine. The DNA shown is the 42-base CDR3, in frame from base 1. This sequence uses TRBV2 and TRBJ1-3; TRBD1 might be the D gene, on 5 matching bases. The source is a woman aged 25 to 45 in good health and CMV-seropositive. The material sequenced was PBMCs. In nucleotide form, the sequence is TGTGCCAGCAGTGAAGCAGCGCAGGGAGGGGATATATATTTT. Translated, it reads CASSEAAQGGDIYF.